This T cell receptor (beta chain) was captured in a study of cytomegalovirus exposure and HLA in healthy donors. The CDR3 spans 22 residues. TCRdb keeps only in-frame clones here, not all; method: immunoSEQ multiplex PCR. The profile shows tens of thousands of clones, about 95% of them singletons. Study results and caveats: Specificity of a few CMV-associated chains for CMV antigens was verified in vitro.

In the case of this clone: Its matching antigen is unknown.

This receptor was obtained from a woman aged 18-35 years in good health and CMV-seronegative. Sequencing was performed on PBMCs. The V gene is TRBV21-1, the J gene TRBJ1-5; the table's D gene call, TRBD1, was not cross checked with the DNA. TRBV21-1 represents a pseudogene. The CDR3 coding sequence is TGTGCCAGCAGCAAAGGGGAGATTGGACAGGGACCCTCTCCGAGGGGCAATCAGCCCCAGCATTTT. The encoded protein is CASSKGEIGQGPSPRGNQPQHF.